The entry below gives a single TCR beta chain sequence along with its context. The V end lost 4 bases, the J end lost 6 bases, and 13 bases lay between the germline ends. This CDR3 spans 13 amino acids. In germline, CDR1 is MRHNA, CDR2 SNTAGT. The data were obtained in a study of blood T cell repertoires in COVID-19. At the level of the study: The United States, Italy and Spain supplied acute and convalescent COVID-19 samples. T cells, B-cell-depleted T cells, or PBMCs provided the cDNA or gDNA that served as material.

Original methodology: Cell counts per sample came from amplifying reference gene primers. Repertoires were generated with immunoSEQ multiplex PCR, while TCRdb's copy carries only in-frame clones and drops some. D and trimming come from the DNA, and the V and J calls and clone size come from that table. The data contain roughly 230,000 clones, approximately 86% of them singletons. The V and J genes are TRBV6-4 and TRBJ2-7; a possible D gene is TRBD1 (5 bases). The origin of this receptor is a woman aged 60-75 years with active or convalescent COVID-19. The specimen sequenced was peripheral blood. The CDR3 DNA follows: TGTGCCAGCAGTGTGGACATCCAGGGCGAGCAGTACTTC. Its protein is CASSVDIQGEQYF.